What follows are 31 T cell receptor beta chains derived from one specimen sequenced in a study of T-cell reconstitution after alpha-beta-depleted transplantation in children. The TCRbeta library was prepared with unique molecular identifiers. TCRdb independently ran MiXCR on the PCR reads; one entry per CDR3 protein. The table lists 330,000 or so distinct CDR3 sequences, 10% of them singletons, with 2% to 3% in the top ten. The sample in question was PBMCs from the stem cell graft donor, obtained from the stem cell graft. The receptors originated from a human donor who donated a stem cell graft to a child with acute lymphoblastic leukemia.

The genes are TRBV4-1 and TRBJ2-1; TRBD2 matches 9 bases. V shed 7 bases and J 3 bases; nucleotides not matched to a gene: 4. Germline CDR1 reads MGHRA; CDR2 reads YSYEKL. This CDR3 has 14 residues. The CDR3 DNA is TGCGCCAGCACCCTAGCGGGAAGCTACAATGAGCAGTTCTTC. Translated, it gives CASTLAGSYNEQFF.

This clonotype was detected ten times or more. The V gene is TRBV21-1, the J gene TRBJ2-1; TRBD2, the table's D call, was not compared with the DNA. TRBV21-1 counts as a pseudogene. This CDR3 spans 18 amino acids. The CDR3, as DNA: TGTGCCAGCAGCAAAGAGGGGAGACTAGCGGCCAAGGGAAATGAGCAGTTCTTC. The encoded protein is CASSKEGRLAAKGNEQFF.

V and J are TRBV5-1 and TRBJ2-5; 8 nucleotides agree with TRBD2. The ends lost 2 bases at V and 0 bases at J; junction bases unmatched: 6. In germline, CDR1 is SGHRS, CDR2 YFSETQ. There are 16 residues in the CDR3. CDR3 in amino acids: CASSFGGSGNQETQYF. The CDR3 coding sequence is TGCGCCAGCAGCTTCGGTGGTAGCGGGAACCAAGAGACCCAGTACTTC. Looking up the rest from reference TRBV5-1 and TRBJ2-5 gives the full variable domain: KAGVTQTPRYLIKTRGQQVTLSCSPISGHRSVSWYQQTPGQGLQFLFEYFSETQRNKGNFPGRFSGRQFSNSRSEMNVSTLELGDSALYLCASSFGGSGNQETQYFGPGTRLLVL.

This clonotype was detected ten times or more. This chain links TRBV7-2 with TRBJ2-5, with D maybe TRBD1 (7 bases). CDR1 is SGHTA and CDR2 is FQGNSA in the germline V gene. The CDR3 has 14 amino acids. Trimming shortened V by 2 bases and J by 7 bases, and 14 bases separated the two germline ends. DNA of the CDR3: TGTGCCAGCAGCTTATTTTCCCAGGGGGGGACCCAGTACTTC. Encoded protein: CASSLFSQGGTQYF.

In its sample, this clonotype was seen a few times. The chain couples TRBV5-1 to TRBJ2-2; D might be TRBD2 (6 bases). The V gene lost 4 bases and the J gene lost 0 bases, with 16 bases spanning the gap. The germline V gene has CDR1 SGHRS and CDR2 YFSETQ. This CDR3 is built from 17 residues. CDR3 protein: CASSLWEAGTNTGELFF. For the CDR3, the DNA is TGCGCCAGCAGCCTGTGGGAGGCGGGGACGAACACCGGGGAGCTGTTTTTT.

This clonotype was detected a few times. This chain links TRBV21-1 with TRBJ1-6. TRBV21-1 represents a pseudogene. This CDR3 spans 17 amino acids. For the CDR3, the DNA is TGTGCCAGCAGGCACAAAGGGAGTCGCGGGTATAATTCACCCCTCCACTTT. Translating gives CASRHKGSRGYNSPLHF.

In this sample, this clonotype turned up many times. The chain carries TRBV12-3 or TRBV12-4 and TRBJ2-2; TRBD2 is a possible D gene (5 bases). The V gene lost 3 bases and the J gene lost 0 bases, with 11 bases spanning the gap. This CDR3 is built from 16 residues. Here the CDR3 reads CASSLGAGPNTGELFF. CDR3 nucleotide sequence: TGTGCCAGCAGTTTGGGTGCGGGCCCGAACACCGGGGAGCTGTTTTTT.

This clonotype was seen a few times. V and J are TRBV7-2 and TRBJ2-3; D is possibly TRBD1 (6 bases). Trimming removed 5 bases at V and 3 bases at J, with 12 bases between. This CDR3 comprises 14 residues. Germline values: CDR1 SGHTA, CDR2 FQGNSA. The CDR3 is CASSPITGTDTQYF. The DNA for the CDR3 is TGTGCCAGCAGCCCAATCACAGGGACAGATACGCAGTATTTT.

This clonotype was seen more than once but under ten times. The CDR3: CASSPSQLAGAGELFF. CDR3 in DNA: TGTGCCAGCAGCCCATCCCAGCTAGCCGGCGCCGGGGAGCTGTTTTTT. The V and J genes are TRBV7-9 and TRBJ2-2; possible D gene TRBD2, 5 bases. The V and J ends lost 5 bases and 6 bases respectively, with 19 bases between them. In germline, CDR1 is SEHNR, CDR2 FQNEAQ (reference sequence). The CDR3 has 16 amino acids.

This clonotype was counted many times. The CDR3 DNA is TGCGCCAGCAGCCCGGCGGGGGCCAAGGGAGGGCACATTCAGTACTTC. This encodes CASSPAGAKGGHIQYF. The chain links TRBV5-1 to TRBJ2-4; D may be TRBD2 (7 bases). Trimming pared 4 bases from V and 8 bases from J, leaving 22 bases between. Per the germline V gene, CDR1 is SGHRS and CDR2 is YFSETQ. This CDR3 is 16 amino acids long.

About this clonotype itself: Being one base from a much bigger clone, this may be a read error. The chain combines TRBV3-1 with TRBJ2-7; the D gene could be TRBD1 or TRBD2 (5 bases each). The germline V gene encodes CDR1 LGHDT and CDR2 YNNKEL (reference sequence). This CDR3 is 15 amino acids long. The CDR3 region is CASTQTPGRRYEQYF. The CDR3 region has the DNA TGTGCCAGCACCCAAACTCCGGGACGACGCTACGAGCAGTACTTC.

This clonotype was counted only a few times. CDR3 sequence: CASSRGQGSYNEQFF. DNA of the CDR3: TGTGCCAGCAGCCGAGGACAGGGCTCCTACAATGAGCAGTTCTTC. The rearrangement uses TRBV14 and TRBJ2-1; 8 nucleotides agree with TRBD1. J was trimmed by 0 bases and V by 4 bases; bases with no gene match: 2. The CDR3 is 15 amino acids. CDR1 and CDR2 (germline): SGHDN, FVKESK.

This clonotype was seen a handful of times. This chain links TRBV11-2 with TRBJ2-3; D uncertain. The CDR3 length is 15 residues. The V and J ends lost 2 bases and 0 bases respectively, with 9 bases between them. Germline V gives CDR1 SGHAT, CDR2 FQNNGV. CDR3 nucleotide sequence: TGTGCCAGCAGCTTACAATCGGCCAGCACAGATACGCAGTATTTT. As protein: CASSLQSASTDTQYF.

This chain uses TRBV7-3 with TRBJ2-7, with D unresolved. The CDR3 runs to 13 residues. V lost 5 bases and J 6 bases, leaving 14 bases between the germline ends. Germline values: CDR1 SGHTA, CDR2 FQGTGA. CDR3 sequence reads: CASSPPGETEQYF. The CDR3 nucleotides are TGTGCCAGCAGCCCCCCCGGCGAGACCGAGCAGTACTTC.

This clonotype occurred many times. V and J are TRBV3-1 and TRBJ1-1; D gene ambiguous. The V end was cut by 4 bases, the J end by 5 bases, with 5 bases between. CDR3 size: 11 residues. Germline V gene sequence: CDR1 LGHDT, CDR2 YNNKEL (reference sequence). Here the CDR3 DNA reads TGTGCCAGCAGCCGAGAGACTGAAGCTTTCTTT. This encodes CASSRETEAFF.

This clonotype was seen a handful of times. The V gene is TRBV9, the J gene TRBJ2-3; D is unresolved. This CDR3 region has 13 residues. Trimming removed 4 bases at V and 4 bases at J, with 10 bases between. Per the germline V gene, CDR1 is SGDLS and CDR2 is YYNGEE. The CDR3 loop is CASSPHRADTQYF. CDR3 DNA: TGTGCCAGCAGCCCTCACCGTGCAGATACGCAGTATTTT.

The V call is TRBV15, the J call TRBJ2-2; TRBD1 matches at 7 bases. The J segment lost 4 bases and the V segment lost 3 bases, leaving 8 bases of the junction unmatched. Germline V gene data show CDR1 as LNHNV and CDR2 as YYDKDF (reference sequence). CDR3 length: 16 residues. CDR3 DNA: TGTGCCACCAGCAGTCCCGGGACAGAGATCACCGGGGAGCTGTTTTTT. It codes for CATSSPGTEITGELFF.

The genes are TRBV7-9 and TRBJ2-1, with TRBD1 matching 8 bases. The V gene's germline CDR1 is SEHNR and CDR2 FQNEAQ (reference sequence). V shed 6 bases and J 2 bases; nucleotides not matched to a gene: 6. The CDR3 totals 15 residues. The chain's CDR3 is CASRDRAGTYNEQFF. CDR3 nucleotides: TGTGCCAGCAGGGACAGGGCAGGGACCTACAATGAGCAGTTCTTC.

The chain links TRBV6-1 to TRBJ2-1; 7 bases fit TRBD1. Germline V gives CDR1 MNHNS, CDR2 SASEGT. The trim removed 4 bases at V and 6 bases at J, leaving 3 bases unmatched. This CDR3 has 13 amino acids. CDR3 DNA: TGTGCCAGCAGTGCGGACAGGATCAATGAGCAGTTCTTC. Its translation: CASSADRINEQFF.

The rearrangement links TRBV5-1 to TRBJ2-7, with 10 bases aligning to TRBD1. The germline gives CDR1 SGHRS, CDR2 YFSETQ. The CDR3 contains 14 residues. J gave up 3 bases and V 4 bases, and 4 bases lay outside the gene matches. The CDR3 protein is CASSTGQGGYEQYF. The CDR3 nucleotides are TGCGCCAGCAGCACAGGACAGGGGGGCTACGAGCAGTACTTC. The whole variable domain, filled in from reference TRBV5-1 and TRBJ2-7, reads KAGVTQTPRYLIKTRGQQVTLSCSPISGHRSVSWYQQTPGQGLQFLFEYFSETQRNKGNFPGRFSGRQFSNSRSEMNVSTLELGDSALYLCASSTGQGGYEQYFGPGTRLTVT.

This clonotype was seen a few times. This chain uses TRBV19 with TRBJ2-1; 9 bases align to TRBD2. Germline V gene data show CDR1 as LNHDA and CDR2 as SQIVND (reference sequence). The CDR3 covers 16 residues. The ends lost 1 base at V and 2 bases at J; junction bases unmatched: 3. The CDR3 here is CASSIGGRAPYNEQFF. The CDR3 DNA reads TGTGCCAGTAGTATAGGCGGGAGGGCCCCCTACAATGAGCAGTTCTTC. Full variable domain (outside the CDR3, taken from reference TRBV19 and TRBJ2-1): DGGITQSPKYLFRKEGQNVTLSCEQNLNHDAMYWYRQDPGQGLRLIYYSQIVNDFQKGDIAEGYSVSREKKESFPLTVTSAQKNPTAFYLCASSIGGRAPYNEQFFGPGTRLTVL.

The V gene is TRBV5-1, the J gene TRBJ1-1; TRBD1 agrees at 8 bases. This CDR3 has 15 residues. CDR1 is SGHRS and CDR2 is YFSETQ in the germline V gene. V lost 4 bases to trimming and J lost 1 base; unmatched junction nucleotides: 6. The CDR3 reads CASSPSGGRNTEAFF. The CDR3 DNA reads as TGCGCCAGCAGCCCCTCAGGGGGCAGGAACACTGAAGCTTTCTTT.

There are many counts of this clonotype. The V and J genes are TRBV5-5 and TRBJ1-6; 7 bases fit TRBD1. The trim removed 4 bases at V and 9 bases at J, leaving 7 bases unmatched. Germline CDR1 reads SGHKS; CDR2 reads YYEKEE (reference sequence). This CDR3 spans 14 amino acids. The CDR3 DNA follows: TGTGCCAGCAGCCTCGACAGGGTATCTTCACCCCTCCACTTT. Protein: CASSLDRVSSPLHF.

The rearrangement links TRBV7-8 to TRBJ2-7; D is unclear. Trimming stripped 4 bases from V and 10 bases from J, with 11 bases between. This CDR3 has 11 amino acids. CDR1 is SGHVS and CDR2 is FQNEAQ in the germline V gene. The CDR3 region has the DNA TGTGCCAGCAGCTCAAGTCCCGCCCAGTACTTC. Its translation is CASSSSPAQYF.

This clonotype was observed once. The CDR3 loop reads CASTTGTVYEQYF. CDR3 DNA sequence: TGTGCCAGCACCACCGGGACAGTCTACGAGCAGTACTTC. The chain couples TRBV28 to TRBJ2-7, with 7 bases identical to TRBD1. This CDR3 region has 13 residues. Looked up from germline, CDR1 is MDHEN and CDR2 is SYDVKM. V was clipped by 7 bases and J by 3 bases; unmatched bases: 6. Supplemented by reference TRBV28 and TRBJ2-7, the full variable domain reads DVKVTQSSRYLVKRTGEKVFLECVQDMDHENMFWYRQDPGLGLRLIYFSYDVKMKEKGDIPEGYSVSREKKERFSLILESASTNQTSMYLCASTTGTVYEQYFGPGTRLTVT.

This clonotype was seen only a few times. The chain couples TRBV15 to TRBJ2-1; no definite D call. In germline, CDR1 is LNHNV, CDR2 YYDKDF (reference sequence). The CDR3 contains 13 residues. V was shortened by 4 bases and J by 14 bases, with 18 bases between the two germline ends. CDR3 amino acids: CATSTPHEDRKFF. CDR3 DNA sequence: TGTGCCACCAGCACCCCACACGAGGACCGCAAGTTCTTC.

In this sample, this clonotype turned up a few times. The chain links TRBV12-3 or TRBV12-4 to TRBJ2-5; possibly TRBD2 for D (6 bases). The length of the CDR3 is 14 residues. V was shortened by 3 bases and J by 5 bases, with 13 bases between the two germline ends. The CDR3 nucleotides read TGTGCCAGCAGTTTTCGGGGGTGGGGGGAGACCCAGTACTTC. Translated, it gives CASSFRGWGETQYF.

The rearrangement joins TRBV7-9 to TRBJ1-2; the D is unclear. This CDR3 has 10 amino acids. V was clipped by 5 bases and J by 4 bases, with 2 bases between them. Germline V gene sequence: CDR1 SEHNR, CDR2 FQNEAQ (reference sequence). For the CDR3, the DNA is TGTGCCAGCAGCGCCTATGGCTACACCTTC. It codes for CASSAYGYTF.

This clonotype was seen many times. J is TRBJ2-5 and V is TRBV5-1; D gene unclear. The ends were cut back, 4 bases at V and 1 base at J, with 5 bases in the middle. The CDR3 is 12 residues long. The germline gives CDR1 SGHRS, CDR2 YFSETQ. The CDR3 DNA sequence: TGCGCCAGCAGCACCGTCCAAGAGACCCAGTACTTC. Translated: CASSTVQETQYF.

The V gene is TRBV12-3 or TRBV12-4, the J gene TRBJ2-7; 12 bases fit TRBD1. Losses at the gene ends were 6 bases for V and 7 bases for J; bases not matched to a gene: 10. The CDR3 covers 15 residues. CDR3 region: CASRYTGQGANEQYF. In DNA, the CDR3 is TGTGCCAGCAGGTATACGGGACAGGGGGCGAATGAGCAGTACTTC.

The chain has TRBV29-1 and TRBJ2-7; no reliable D call. Germline V gene data show CDR1 as SQVTM and CDR2 as ANQGSEA. The CDR3 runs 13 residues. V was cut by 7 bases and J by 2 bases, with 15 bases left in between. The DNA for the CDR3 is TGCAGCGCCTCAGGACGGATGACCTACGAGCAGTACTTC. Translated, it gives CSASGRMTYEQYF.